A single sample is the source of the 30 T cell receptor beta chains below, sequenced in a study of blood T cell repertoires in COVID-19. Sequencing used immunoSEQ multiplex PCR; TCRdb keeps in-frame clones, though not all of them. Seen here are about 180,000 clones, less than 90% observed once, and the top ten hold 7.6%. Source material: peripheral blood. The receptors derive from a woman between 65 and 79 years old with COVID-19, enrolled during active disease.

The chain uses TRBV27 and TRBJ1-2; 9 bases align to TRBD1. Germline V gene data show CDR1 as MNHEY and CDR2 as SMNVEV (reference sequence). This CDR3 has 16 residues. V lost 5 bases to trimming and J lost 5 bases; unmatched junction nucleotides: 12. For the CDR3, the DNA is TGTGCCAGCAGTCCACAGGGGGCTCAGCCCCGATATGGCTACACCTTC. Its translation is CASSPQGAQPRYGYTF.

The J gene is TRBJ2-7, the V gene TRBV4-3; 8 bases fit TRBD1. The CDR3 contains 15 residues. The germline V gene encodes CDR1 LGHNA and CDR2 YSLEER. Trimming removed 1 base from V and 2 bases from J; junction bases left unmatched: 4. The CDR3 DNA follows: TGCGCCAGCAGCCAAGCGACAGGGGATACCTACGAGCAGTACTTC. It yields the protein CASSQATGDTYEQYF.

The rearrangement joins TRBV19 to TRBJ1-1, with a possible D match to TRBD1 (6 bases). Per the germline V gene, CDR1 is LNHDA and CDR2 is SQIVND (reference sequence). The V end lost 6 bases, the J end lost 4 bases, and 15 bases lay between the germline ends. The CDR3 contains 14 residues. In DNA form, the CDR3 reads TGTGCCAGTAGCTCTACAGGGTATCTCACTGAAGCTTTCTTT. Its protein product is CASSSTGYLTEAFF.

This clone was seen only once. The CDR3 protein is CASSSPGVNAEAFF. CDR3 nucleotide sequence: TGTGCCAGCAGCTCACCAGGGGTCAACGCTGAAGCTTTCTTT. The chain joins TRBV28 to TRBJ1-1, with D possibly matching TRBD1 (6 bases). The CDR3 covers 14 residues. Germline assignment: CDR1 MDHEN and CDR2 SYDVKM. V lost 6 bases, J lost 6 bases, and 17 bases lay in between.

The V gene is TRBV10-3, the J gene TRBJ2-7, with D uncertain. V was clipped by 0 bases and J by 9 bases, with 12 bases between them. Germline V gene lookup returns CDR1 ENHRY and CDR2 SYGVKD. The CDR3 extends over 13 amino acids. CDR3 protein: CAISESTSLGQYF. In DNA form, the CDR3 reads TGTGCCATCAGTGAGTCGACAAGCCTTGGGCAGTACTTC.

This clone was detected a few times. This chain connects TRBV25-1 to TRBJ2-7; weak D call: TRBD1 (6 bases). Looked up from germline, CDR1 is MGHDK and CDR2 is SYGVNS. V was trimmed by 11 bases and J by 7 bases, leaving 15 bases between them. The CDR3 loop spans 11 amino acids. The CDR3 region is CAVPCQGEQYF. For the CDR3, the DNA is TGTGCCGTACCCTGTCAGGGGGAGCAGTACTTC.

The V and J genes are TRBV28 and TRBJ1-4, with D unclear. The germline V gene encodes CDR1 MDHEN and CDR2 SYDVKM. Trimming left V 6 bases short and J 3 bases short, with 5 bases between. The CDR3 runs to 12 residues. The CDR3 protein is CASRSANEKLFF. CDR3 nucleotides: TGTGCCAGCAGGTCGGCTAATGAAAAACTGTTTTTT.

CDR3 coding DNA: TGTGCCAGCAGGAGGGGGACAGGGATAATCTACGAGCAGTACTTC. Translation: CASRRGTGIIYEQYF. This chain connects TRBV27 to TRBJ2-7, with 9 positions matching TRBD1. Per the germline V gene, CDR1 is MNHEY and CDR2 is SMNVEV (reference sequence). This CDR3 has 15 residues. Trimming took 6 bases from V and 3 from J; bases not matched to a gene: 9.

DNA for the CDR3: TGTGCCAGCAGTTACTCGCGGCGGAACACTGAAGCTTTCTTT. Protein sequence: CASSYSRRNTEAFF. This sequence joins TRBV6-2 or TRBV6-3 and TRBJ1-1; D is ambiguous. Trimming pared 0 bases from V and 1 base from J, leaving 6 bases between. The CDR3 extends over 14 amino acids. Per germline, CDR1 MNHEY and CDR2 SVGEGT.

The J gene is TRBJ2-3, the V gene TRBV15; unclear D gene. CDR3 length: 13 residues. Germline V gene sequence: CDR1 LNHNV, CDR2 YYDKDF (reference sequence). Trimming took off 3 bases at V and 6 bases at J, with 10 bases between the two ends. The CDR3 protein is CATSSAQVDTQYF. DNA for the CDR3: TGTGCCACCAGCAGTGCTCAGGTGGATACGCAGTATTTT.

The rearrangement joins TRBV6-5 to TRBJ2-3; 10 bases match TRBD2. Germline V lookup: CDR1 MNHEY, CDR2 SVGAGI. This CDR3 is 15 amino acids long. V trimming: 5 bases; J trimming: 6 bases; junction bases outside the gene matches: 8. In nucleotides, the CDR3 is TGTGCCAGCAGTCCCTATAGCGGGAGGCGGGATACGCAGTATTTT. Its translation is CASSPYSGRRDTQYF.

The V and J genes are TRBV18 and TRBJ2-7; D is unresolved. The CDR3 extends over 15 amino acids. Germline V gives CDR1 KGHSH, CDR2 LQKENI. V lost 3 bases and J lost 3, with 15 bases in between. The CDR3 DNA reads as TGTGCCAGCTCACCGGAAAGGAGTTCAGTCTACGAGCAGTACTTC. This gives the protein CASSPERSSVYEQYF.

This clone appeared a few times. The rearrangement links TRBV20-1 to TRBJ1-5; a possible D gene is TRBD1 (5 bases). V lost 3 bases and J 0 bases, leaving 21 bases between the germline ends. The length of the CDR3 is 18 residues. Germline CDR1 reads DFQATT; CDR2 reads SNEGSKA (reference sequence). Written as DNA, the CDR3 is TGCAGTGCTAGTCTCCTTGGAGGGACTTATTATAGCAATCAGCCCCAGCATTTT. Translated: CSASLLGGTYYSNQPQHF.

This chain links TRBV24-1 with TRBJ2-2; 9 bases line up with TRBD1. Germline assignment: CDR1 KGHDR and CDR2 SFDVKD. The CDR3 loop spans 16 amino acids. Trimming took 4 bases from V and 1 from J; bases not matched to a gene: 3. CDR3 nucleotides: TGTGCCACCAGTGAAAGGACAGGGGTGAACACCGGGGAGCTGTTTTTT. Its protein is CATSERTGVNTGELFF.

The chain employs TRBV5-1 and TRBJ2-1; 13 bases align to TRBD2. Germline loops: CDR1 SGHRS, CDR2 YFSETQ. Trimming removed 0 bases from V and 7 bases from J; junction bases left unmatched: 4. The CDR3 sequence is 16 residues long. Here the CDR3 reads CASSLEGTSGMNEQFF. The CDR3, as DNA: TGCGCCAGCAGCTTGGAGGGGACTAGCGGGATGAATGAGCAGTTCTTC. The full variable domain, rest sourced from reference TRBV5-1 and TRBJ2-1, is KAGVTQTPRYLIKTRGQQVTLSCSPISGHRSVSWYQQTPGQGLQFLFEYFSETQRNKGNFPGRFSGRQFSNSRSEMNVSTLELGDSALYLCASSLEGTSGMNEQFFGPGTRLTVL.

The rearrangement joins TRBV9 to TRBJ1-3; D uncertain. CDR1 and CDR2 (germline): SGDLS, YYNGEE. The CDR3 runs 14 residues. Deletions cut 4 bases from V and 0 bases from J, with 8 bases between. The CDR3 loop is CASSPGNSGNTIYF. The CDR3 DNA reads as TGTGCCAGCAGCCCCGGTAACTCTGGAAACACCATATATTTT.

The chain links TRBV4-1 to TRBJ1-1; tentatively, D is TRBD1 (6 bases). Germline V gives CDR1 MGHRA, CDR2 YSYEKL. Trimming removed 1 base from V and 1 base from J, with 19 bases in between. This CDR3 is built from 18 residues. This CDR3 is CASSQVPGVGGRNTEAFF. The CDR3 DNA is TGCGCCAGCAGCCAAGTCCCAGGGGTTGGTGGTCGGAACACTGAAGCTTTCTTT.

The chain joins TRBV11-2 to TRBJ2-5; maybe TRBD1 (6 bases). The V end was cut by 5 bases, the J end by 4 bases, with 11 bases between. The CDR3 is made up of 13 amino acids. CDR1 and CDR2 (germline): SGHAT, FQNNGV. CDR3 region: CASSHGQLETQYF. The CDR3 region has the DNA TGTGCCAGCAGCCACGGACAGTTAGAGACCCAGTACTTC.

The chain employs TRBV19 and TRBJ2-5, with 8 positions matching TRBD1. Germline V gene lookup returns CDR1 LNHDA and CDR2 SQIVND (reference sequence). The CDR3 consists of 15 residues. V was pared by 6 bases and J by 3 bases, with 9 bases of the junction left unmatched. The CDR3 DNA is TGTGCCAGTAGCCGACAGGGGCCGATAAAAGAGACCCAGTACTTC. This translates into CASSRQGPIKETQYF.

The chain carries TRBV2 and TRBJ2-5, with 9 nucleotides matching TRBD2. Germline V gene sequence: CDR1 SNHLY, CDR2 FYNNEI. The CDR3 covers 15 residues. V lost 4 bases to trimming and J lost 1 base; unmatched junction nucleotides: 4. The CDR3 sequence is CASSGGLAVQETQYF. The CDR3 coding sequence is TGTGCCAGCAGTGGGGGACTAGCTGTCCAAGAGACCCAGTACTTC.

This chain joins TRBV27 and TRBJ2-2; 10 nucleotides match TRBD1. Trimming at V came to 2 bases and at J to 3 bases, leaving 6 bases not matched to a gene. CDR1 is MNHEY and CDR2 is SMNVEV in the germline V gene (reference sequence). The CDR3 is made up of 17 amino acids. In nucleotides, the CDR3 is TGTGCCAGCAGTTTAAAACGGGACAGGGGATACACCGGGGAGCTGTTTTTT. Its protein is CASSLKRDRGYTGELFF.

The CDR3 coding sequence is TGTGCCAGCAGCTTAGGGGACAGCAAACCTAGCACAGATACGCAGTATTTT. Protein: CASSLGDSKPSTDTQYF. The chain employs TRBV11-2 and TRBJ2-3, with TRBD1 matching over 7 bases. Germline V gives CDR1 SGHAT, CDR2 FQNNGV. This CDR3 has 17 residues. With V trimmed by 1 base and J by 0 bases, 7 bases remained unmatched.

The chain uses TRBV7-8 and TRBJ2-7, with 7 bases identical to TRBD2. Germline lookup yields CDR1 SGHVS and CDR2 FQNEAQ. J lost 3 bases, V lost 5 bases, and 4 bases had no gene match. The CDR3 runs 13 residues. In DNA form, the CDR3 reads TGTGCCAGCAGCCGTGGGGGGGGCTACGAGCAGTACTTC. Protein sequence: CASSRGGGYEQYF.

In DNA form, the CDR3 reads TGTGCCAGCACAAGAGCGGGAGGGTACTACGAGCAGTACTTC. It encodes CASTRAGGYYEQYF. The chain links TRBV6-1 to TRBJ2-7; 10 positions match TRBD2. Losses at the gene ends were 7 bases for V and 3 bases for J; bases not matched to a gene: 6. The germline gives CDR1 MNHNS, CDR2 SASEGT. The CDR3 consists of 14 residues.

Written as DNA, the CDR3 is TGTGCCAGCAGTAGGACTAGCGGGAGAGCAGATACGCAGTATTTT. Translating it yields CASSRTSGRADTQYF. The chain combines TRBV2 with TRBJ2-3, with TRBD2 matching 13 bases. This CDR3 is built from 15 residues. Germline values: CDR1 SNHLY, CDR2 FYNNEI. Trimming cost V 5 bases and J 4 bases; bases outside gene matches: 3.

This clone was observed a few times. The CDR3 is CASSQRGEQYF. The CDR3 nucleotides are TGTGCCAGCAGCCAAAGGGGCGAGCAGTACTTC. The V gene is TRBV3-1 (or the pseudogene TRBV3-2), the J gene TRBJ2-7, with a tentative D call TRBD1 (5 bases). V was trimmed by 2 bases and J by 6 bases, leaving 5 bases between them. The CDR3 spans 11 residues. Germline V gives CDR1 LGHDT, CDR2 YNNKEL (reference sequence).

This clone was detected only once. The CDR3 DNA is TGTGCCAGCTCACCATCACAGGGGGCAATAATGAACACTGAAGCTTTCTTT. Its protein is CASSPSQGAIMNTEAFF. The chain has TRBV18 and TRBJ1-1; 9 nucleotides line up with TRBD1. The trim removed 2 bases at V and 0 bases at J, leaving 7 bases unmatched. The CDR3 sequence is 17 residues long. CDR1 and CDR2 from the germline V gene are KGHSH and LQKENI.

The CDR3 DNA reads TGTGCCAGCAGTTTATCGACAGGGGGTAGGAGAGAGACCCAGTACTTC. Its protein product is CASSLSTGGRRETQYF. The rearrangement uses TRBV27 and TRBJ2-5, with 9 bases identical to TRBD1. J was trimmed by 4 bases and V by 0 bases; bases with no gene match: 6. Germline loops: CDR1 MNHEY, CDR2 SMNVEV (reference sequence). The CDR3 has 16 residues.

This chain connects TRBV2 to TRBJ1-4; 9 bases line up with TRBD1. The CDR3 totals 14 residues. V lost 7 bases and J lost 7; bases outside the gene matches: 7. The germline V gene has CDR1 SNHLY and CDR2 FYNNEI. The CDR3 coding sequence is TGTGCCAGCAATCAACAGGGGGCCCGTGAAAAACTGTTTTTT. Translation gives CASNQQGAREKLFF. The full variable domain, its missing parts supplied by reference TRBV2 and TRBJ1-4, is EPEVTQTPSHQVTQMGQEVILRCVPISNHLYFYWYRQILGQKVEFLVSFYNNEISEKSEIFDDQFSVERPDGSNFTLKIRSTKLEDSAMYFCASNQQGAREKLFFGSGTQLSVL.

The chain joins TRBV2 to TRBJ1-1; 7 bases agree with TRBD1. The J segment lost 4 bases and the V segment lost 6 bases, leaving 5 bases of the junction unmatched. Germline lookup yields CDR1 SNHLY and CDR2 FYNNEI. The CDR3 extends over 13 amino acids. CDR3 DNA: TGTGCCAGCAGATCGAACAGGGGCACTGAAGCTTTCTTT. It translates to CASRSNRGTEAFF. Full variable domain (outside the CDR3, taken from reference TRBV2 and TRBJ1-1): EPEVTQTPSHQVTQMGQEVILRCVPISNHLYFYWYRQILGQKVEFLVSFYNNEISEKSEIFDDQFSVERPDGSNFTLKIRSTKLEDSAMYFCASRSNRGTEAFFGQGTRLTVV.